This TCR beta chain comes out of a study of identifying expanded T cells in peripheral blood (dated by TCRdb to about 2019). Study-level background: Technical replicates were generated by sequencing separate aliquots of the same genomic DNA pool, and four replicates were compared pairwise.

In the case of this clone: There is no known antigen for this receptor. Per-base qualities were not stored, and no clone one base away is much larger.

The investigation overall reported the following: Across all healthy-donor time intervals, the beta-binomial model significantly lowered both the number of clones called differentially abundant and the false-positive rate. It was expected by the authors that biological variance in healthy repertoires might increase further over much longer intervals, such as months to years. The binomial model flagged about 1.2 differentially abundant clones between technical replicates, compared with about 16.4 over around two weeks and 19 over approximately four weeks. Variance in clone template counts between approximately two-week samples significantly increased with total template count across all healthy donors.

The germline V gene supplies CDR1 SGDLS and CDR2 YYNGEE. The cysteine opens and the phenylalanine closes a CDR3 of 16 amino acids. Only the CDR3 part of the read is kept: 48 bases, read in frame from the first base. The germline V and J ends show losses of 5 bases and 0 bases respectively, and no gene match explains 11 bases of the junction. The immunoSEQ Assay, which relies on bias-controlled multiplex PCR amplification of genomic DNA, was used to profile TCRbeta CDR3 regions. The study's own analysis went as follows. The absolute abundance of each unique TCRbeta CDR3 region was quantified after sequences were collapsed and filtered. Differential abundance was tested with a binomial (Fisher-equivalent) model and with a beta-binomial model adding time-dependent variance fitted from healthy donors. Any clone with fewer than 5 combined templates was excluded, and a clone was called differentially abundant if its Benjamini-Hochberg FDR was below 0.01. Using the form v = (b*log(k)+a)^2, the beta-binomial variance was modeled as a function of the total template count across the two samples. The table comes from immuneACCESS by way of TCRdb, which keeps in-frame sequences with V and J called. Part of the clones is missing from these tables; in studies checked, under half for an unresolved V gene and the rest for unknown reasons. V and J calls and clone size follow that table, whereas D and trimming were derived from the DNA. Within this sample are over 100,000 clones, with approximately 90% of them counted one time only. Together, the top ten hold 8% to 9% of the sample.

No immune events such as infections were documented for the healthy donors during the collection period. To calibrate time-dependent variance in a beta-binomial model of T-cell clone differential abundance, blood repertoires from healthy donors were used as a training cohort. The training cohort comprised roughly ten healthy donors, 3 female and 7 male. An age range of about 29 to 70 years, with an average of 43 years, was recorded for the donors. Whole blood from each healthy donor was obtained from a commercial supplier and was collected at three time points roughly two weeks apart. Genomic DNA was extracted from unsorted whole blood for immunosequencing.

The receptor comes from a person aged 18 to 70 in good health. Sequences were obtained from blood. The sequence is built from TRBV9 and TRBJ2-7, with 7 central nucleotides matching TRBD1. The CDR3 reads CASSNKTGANSYEQYF. The sequenced DNA: TGTGCCAGCAGTAATAAAACAGGGGCCAACTCCTACGAGCAGTACTTC.